This T cell receptor beta chain was retrieved from a study of blood T cell repertoires in COVID-19. As for the study in general: The study drew acute and convalescent COVID-19 samples from the United States, Italy and Spain. Nucleic acid was either cDNA or gDNA, and it came from T cells, B-cell-depleted T cells, or PBMCs.

Unmatched junction bases numbered 5, after V lost 10 bases and J lost 3 bases. Germline CDR1 reads MNHEY; CDR2 reads SVGAGI. CDR3 size: 14 residues. Using immunoSEQ multiplex PCR, the repertoire was profiled, and TCRdb retains in-frame clones only, with some absent. The sample holds approximately 350,000 clones, 89% seen once. This chain uses TRBV6-5 with TRBJ2-7; 14 nucleotides agree with TRBD2. The origin of this receptor is a woman between 25 and 40 years old with COVID-19, enrolled during active disease. The specimen was peripheral blood. Written as DNA, the CDR3 is TGTGCCACACATGGACTAGCGGGAGGCTACGAGCAGTACGTC. Protein product: CATHGLAGGYEQYV.